This TCR beta chain emerged from a study of technical replicates of blood from a few donors. Sequencing used immunoSEQ multiplex PCR; TCRdb keeps in-frame clones, though not all of them. This table has approximately 95,000 clones, approximately 95% appearing once. This clone was counted only a few times. The sample carries other DNA sequences with the same CDR3. The sample taken for sequencing was T cells isolated from PBMCs. This receptor was obtained from a human donor in good health.

The CDR3 DNA reads TGTGCCAGCAGTAACAGCTACGAGCAGTACTTC. Its translation: CASSNSYEQYF. J is TRBJ2-7 and V is TRBV6-1; D remains unclear. Per the germline V gene, CDR1 is MNHNS and CDR2 is SASEGT. The V end was cut by 5 bases, the J end by 3 bases, with 5 bases between. The CDR3 contains 11 residues.